These T cell receptor beta chains were read from a single sample in a study of blood T cell repertoires in COVID-19. Using immunoSEQ multiplex PCR, the repertoire was profiled, and TCRdb retains in-frame clones only, with some absent. The sample contains about 210,000 clones, less than 85% of which appear only once. Source material: peripheral blood. Receptors were obtained from a woman aged 70-85 years with acute or convalescent COVID-19. CDR3s include the opening cysteine and the closing phenylalanine or tryptophan. Each record gives: clone size, D gene, V gene, J gene, CDR3 DNA, CDR3 protein. The D gene is left open where the match is weak. Not every row has a clone size; where given, it reads once, few, many or a size class.

NA	NA	TRBV7-9	TRBJ1-2	TGTGCCAGCAGCTCAGGGGCTGCCAGCCTCTCATATGGCTACACCTTC	CASSSGAASLSYGYTF
once	TRBD1	TRBV29-1	TRBJ2-5	TGCAGCGTTGACCAGGCAGGGGGAGAGACCCAGTACTTC	CSVDQAGGETQYF
NA	NA	TRBV5-4	TRBJ1-5	TGTGCCAGCAGCTTGGGAGGGGGAATGAATCAGCCCCAGCATTTT	CASSLGGGMNQPQHF
NA	NA	TRBV13	TRBJ2-3	TGTGCCAGCAGCACTCGGACAGATACGCAGTATTTT	CASSTRTDTQYF
NA	NA	TRBV9	TRBJ2-3	TGTGCCAGCAGCGCTCTTGAAGTAGAGGAGTTGATGTATTTT	CASSALEVEELMYF
NA	NA	TRBV28	TRBJ1-2	TGTGCCAGCAGTTCCTCCCCCCTAGAATATGGCTACACCTTC	CASSSSPLEYGYTF
NA	NA	TRBV28	TRBJ1-2	TGTGCCAGCATACCTGGTGGCACCTATGGCTACACCTTC	CASIPGGTYGYTF
NA	TRBD2	TRBV5-1	TRBJ2-3	TGCGCCAGCCATCCACTAGCGGGGGGCACAGATACGCAGTATTTT	CASHPLAGGTDTQYF
NA	NA	TRBV5-1	TRBJ1-4	TGCGCCAGCAGTCCGGGTCCTAATGAAAAACTGTTTTTT	CASSPGPNEKLFF
NA	NA	TRBV2	TRBJ1-2	TGTGCCAGCAGTGGCCGTGCCGGACAAAGTAACTATGGCTACACCTTC	CASSGRAGQSNYGYTF
NA	NA	TRBV6-2/TRBV6-3	TRBJ2-7	TGTGCCAGCAGTGCTTCGGGCAGGGGCTACGAGCAGTACTTC	CASSASGRGYEQYF
NA	NA	TRBV6-1	TRBJ1-5	TGTGCCAGCAGTGAACCGGCCGGGAATAGTAAGGGCAATCAGCCCCAGCATTTT	CASSEPAGNSKGNQPQHF
NA	TRBD1	TRBV18	TRBJ2-5	TGTGCCAGCTCAATGGGACAGTCTCCTTTAGAGACCCAGTACTTC	CASSMGQSPLETQYF
few	NA	TRBV5-4	TRBJ1-2	TGTGCCAGCAGTCTTGGGGGGACCAACTATGGCTACACCTTC	CASSLGGTNYGYTF
once	TRBD1	TRBV9	TRBJ2-5	TGTGCCAGCAGTCGAGACAGGGGGTACCAAGAGACCCAGTACTTC	CASSRDRGYQETQYF
NA	NA	TRBV30	TRBJ2-7	TGTGCCTGGGCACAGGGATACGAGCAGTACTTC	CAWAQGYEQYF
few	TRBD1	TRBV3-1/TRBV3-2	TRBJ1-5	TGTGCCAGCAGCCACAGGGGGAATCAGCCCCAGCATTTT	CASSHRGNQPQHF
NA	NA	TRBV2	TRBJ1-2	TGTGCCAGCAGTACTGACACCTACTATGGCTACACCTTC	CASSTDTYYGYTF
NA	NA	TRBV6-5	TRBJ2-5	TGTGCCGGGGCCCAGGGTAGTAGTCGAGAGACCCAGTACTTC	CAGAQGSSRETQYF
few	TRBD2	TRBV5-6	TRBJ2-7	TGTGCCAGCAGCCCGGGGGGGGTTGTGGAGCAGTACTTC	CASSPGGVVEQYF
NA	TRBD2	TRBV5-1	TRBJ2-1	TGCGCCAGGCTCGGGGGGACTACCCACAATGAGCAGTTCTTC	CARLGGTTHNEQFF
NA	TRBD2	TRBV2	TRBJ2-1	TGTGCCAGCAGTGGGACTAGCGGGGGGCAGTTCTTC	CASSGTSGGQFF
NA	TRBD1	TRBV6-4	TRBJ1-2	TGTGCCAGCAGTCAGGACAGGGGGACCTTTGGCTACACCTTC	CASSQDRGTFGYTF
NA	NA	TRBV6-5	TRBJ1-4	TGTGCCAGCAAAGGACAGCCAACTAATGAAAAACTGTTTTTT	CASKGQPTNEKLFF
NA	TRBD2	TRBV27	TRBJ2-5	TGTGCCAGCAGCCTTCTAGCGGGGGCCCAAGAGACCCAGTACTTC	CASSLLAGAQETQYF
NA	TRBD1	TRBV6-6	TRBJ1-1	TGTGCCAGCAGCTACGGGGACAGTTTCAACACTGAAGCTTTCTTT	CASSYGDSFNTEAFF
NA	NA	TRBV19	TRBJ1-1	TGTGCCAGTAGTATAAAAAGGGGTGGTAACACTGAAGCTTTCTTT	CASSIKRGGNTEAFF
NA	NA	TRBV24-1	TRBJ2-5	TGTGCCACCAGTGATTCTGGACAGAAAGAGACCCAGTACTTC	CATSDSGQKETQYF
NA	NA	TRBV12-3/TRBV12-4	TRBJ2-5	TGTGCCAGCAGTTTAAAAGGGGGTGAGACCCAGTACTTC	CASSLKGGETQYF
NA	NA	TRBV30	TRBJ2-1	TGTGCCTGGAGCCAATACCTGCGGGGCGTGAGGCCAAATGAGCAGTTCTTC	CAWSQYLRGVRPNEQFF
NA	NA	TRBV19	TRBJ1-3	TGTGCCAGTAGTATCTCCTTCCGTCTCTCTGGAAACACCATATATTTT	CASSISFRLSGNTIYF
NA	TRBD1	TRBV7-2	TRBJ2-7	TGTGCCAGCAGCTTAGATCCAGGGGGCTCCTACGAGCAGTACTTC	CASSLDPGGSYEQYF
NA	TRBD2	TRBV4-1	TRBJ2-3	TGCGCCAGCAGCCAAGGATCGGGACTAGCGGGGCGCCTGGGTGATACGCAGTATTTT	CASSQGSGLAGRLGDTQYF
NA	TRBD2	TRBV27	TRBJ2-5	TGTGCCAGCAGTTGGGGACCGGGGGGTGAGACCCAGTACTTC	CASSWGPGGETQYF
NA	TRBD1	TRBV25-1	TRBJ1-1	TGTGCCAGCGAACGTCGGACAGGGGCGTCGGGGACTGAAGCTTTCTTT	CASERRTGASGTEAFF